This T cell receptor (beta chain) was recorded in a study of Ad26.COV2.S vaccination and SARS-CoV-2 variants. Study observations and caveats: Marked by substantial breadth, spike-specific CD8+ and CD4+ T cell responses were reportedly seen after vaccination.

The germline V gene has CDR1 ENHRY and CDR2 SYGVKD. V was pared by 4 bases and J by 0 bases, with 10 bases between. The CDR3 has 15 residues. Treatment here: about 20 received Ad26.COV2.S at low or high dose, single or two shots; about 5 received placebo; per-sample allocation not given. After the first vaccine or placebo injection, samples were drawn on day 63. Assay: immunoSEQ multiplex PCR; the TCRdb copy retains only in-frame clones and omits some. Of about 220,000 clones listed, roughly 88% are singletons. Note on this clone: Its antigen is unidentified.

The J gene is TRBJ1-3, the V gene TRBV10-3; D unclear. The sequencing used peripheral blood, collected in a trial of Ad26.COV2.S vaccine versus placebo. The sequence was obtained from a person aged 18 to 65 who received the Ad26.COV2.S COVID-19 vaccine or a placebo. The CDR3 DNA reads as TGTGCCATCAGTGTCGACGGCGGCTCTGGAAACACCATATATTTT. It translates to CAISVDGGSGNTIYF.